The 32 T cell receptor beta chains given below trace back to one sample, sequenced in a study of T cell repertoires in cytomegalovirus infection. One entry per CDR3 protein results from TCRdb running MiXCR on the reads. In the table there are 630,000 or so distinct CDR3 sequences, 24% of which are singletons. The specimen was CD8+ T cells from PBMCs. The source of these receptors is a human donor in good health (CMV status not recorded). Some clones in this sample may be carry-over from other donors' samples.

This clonotype was recorded many times. The J gene is TRBJ2-3, the V gene TRBV6-6, with a weak D call TRBD1 (6 bases). V was shortened by 0 bases and J by 0 bases, with 10 bases between the two germline ends. Per germline, CDR1 MNHNY and CDR2 SVGAGI (reference sequence). This CDR3 is built from 16 residues. DNA of the CDR3: TGTGCCAGCAGTTACTCAGGGGGAGAGAGCACAGATACGCAGTATTTT. Translating it yields CASSYSGGESTDTQYF.

This clonotype was detected once. This may arise from a read error, as a much more abundant clone is one base away. This chain links TRBV7-2 with TRBJ1-4, with unresolved D. The CDR3 is 15 amino acids. CDR1 SGHTA and CDR2 FQGNSA come from the germline V gene. The CDR3 sequence is CANSHLEEPNEKLFF. In nucleotides, the CDR3 is TGTGCCAACAGCCACCTGGAGGAGCCAAATGAAAAACTGTTTTTT.

The chain uses TRBV20-1 and TRBJ2-3, with D possibly being TRBD2 (6 bases). CDR1 DFQATT and CDR2 SNEGSKA come from the germline V gene (reference sequence). The CDR3 runs 13 residues. The V end was cut by 3 bases, the J end by 0 bases, with 7 bases between. DNA for the CDR3: TGCAGTGCTAGGGAGGGAAGCACAGATACGCAGTATTTT. This encodes CSAREGSTDTQYF.

This clonotype has a count of ten or more. The CDR3 is CASSDDRGRTFYEQYV. As DNA, the CDR3 is TGTGCCAGCAGCGACGACAGGGGCCGAACTTTTTACGAGCAGTACGTC. V usage is TRBV7-9 and J usage is TRBJ2-7; 8 nucleotides align to TRBD1. The CDR3 spans 16 residues. Trimming took 5 bases from V and 4 from J; bases not matched to a gene: 13. CDR1 and CDR2 (germline): SEHNR, FQNEAQ (reference sequence).

Notes on this clonotype: This may be a read error, as it is one base from a much larger clone. The chain couples TRBV6-5 to TRBJ1-1, with D maybe TRBD1 (5 bases). The CDR3 has 13 residues. Germline V lookup: CDR1 MNHEY, CDR2 SVGAGI. The CDR3 DNA follows: TGTGCCAACAGTGAGGGGATTAACACTGAAGCTTTCTTT. Translated, it gives CANSEGINTEAFF.

This clonotype has a handful of counts. The chain combines TRBV9 with TRBJ2-3; D ambiguous. CDR3 length: 16 amino acids. The V and J ends lost 3 bases and 0 bases respectively, with 14 bases between them. Germline lookup yields CDR1 SGDLS and CDR2 YYNGEE. CDR3 sequence: CASSEDRRDSTDTQYF. In DNA form, the CDR3 reads TGTGCCAGCAGCGAAGACCGTCGAGACAGCACAGATACGCAGTATTTT.

V usage is TRBV29-1 and J usage is TRBJ1-2, with TRBD1 matching over 7 bases. V lost 3 bases to trimming and J lost 4 bases; unmatched junction nucleotides: 8. The CDR3 extends over 14 amino acids. CDR1 is SQVTM and CDR2 is ANQGSEA in the germline V gene. The DNA of the CDR3 is TGCAGCGTTGACACAGGGGCGAGCTTCTATGGCTACACCTTC. The encoded protein is CSVDTGASFYGYTF.

V usage is TRBV7-6 and J usage is TRBJ2-1, with TRBD2 matching 8 bases. Germline CDR1 SGHVS, CDR2 FNYEAQ. There are 18 residues in the CDR3. The J segment lost 7 bases and the V segment lost 1 base, leaving 15 bases of the junction unmatched. In DNA form, the CDR3 reads TGTGCCAGCAGCTTAGAAGTTTTTACGGGGGGGCGGGGGAATGAGCAGTTCTTC. It is translated as CASSLEVFTGGRGNEQFF. Variable domain in full (rest from reference TRBV7-6 and TRBJ2-1): GAGVSQSPRYKVTKRGQDVALRCDPISGHVSLYWYRQALGQGPEFLTYFNYEAQQDKSGLPNDRFSAERPEGSISTLTIQRTEQRDSAMYRCASSLEVFTGGRGNEQFFGPGTRLTVL.

As concerns this clonotype: The conserved phenylalanine or tryptophan is not found at the CDR3 terminus, so this likely reflects a read error. This sequence joins TRBV7-3 and TRBJ2-5; 11 positions match TRBD2. CDR1 is SGHTA, CDR2 FQGTGA, per germline. The CDR3 has 14 residues. The V segment lost 6 bases and the J segment 4 bases; nucleotides outside the gene matches: 4. Here the CDR3 DNA reads TGTGCCAGCAGTAGCGGGGGGGGAGGAGAGACCCAGTACTAC. This translates into CASSSGGGGETQYY.

This clonotype was recorded a few times. V gene TRBV5-1 combines with J gene TRBJ2-1, with TRBD2 matching 14 bases. Germline V lookup: CDR1 SGHRS, CDR2 YFSETQ. Losses at the gene ends were 4 bases for V and 0 bases for J; bases not matched to a gene: 6. There are 18 residues in the CDR3. The CDR3 here is CASSGGTSGGYSYNEQFF. DNA of the CDR3: TGCGCCAGCAGCGGAGGGACTAGCGGGGGTTACTCCTACAATGAGCAGTTCTTC.

The table lists this clonotype with many counts. The chain employs TRBV27 and TRBJ2-1; 7 positions match TRBD1. CDR1 and CDR2 from the germline V gene are MNHEY and SMNVEV (reference sequence). V was clipped by 5 bases and J by 7 bases; unmatched bases: 8. There are 14 residues in the CDR3. The chain's CDR3 is CASSLMTGLNEQFF. CDR3 DNA sequence: TGTGCCAGCAGTCTGATGACAGGGCTGAATGAGCAGTTCTTC.

V usage is TRBV7-9 and J usage is TRBJ1-1; D remains unclear. V lost 1 base and J lost 8, with 17 bases in between. Per germline, CDR1 SEHNR and CDR2 FQNEAQ (reference sequence). The CDR3 runs 15 residues. DNA for the CDR3: TGTGCCAGCAGCTTAGTGGGAACAAGGGCAGGAGAAGCTTTCTTT. As protein: CASSLVGTRAGEAFF.

This chain connects TRBV20-1 to TRBJ2-1; a possible D gene is TRBD1 (7 bases). Trimming cost V 6 bases and J 0 bases, with 21 bases left between them. CDR3 size: 17 residues. Germline V gives CDR1 DFQATT, CDR2 SNEGSKA (reference sequence). CDR3 residues: CSARSRQGGPSYNEQFF. In DNA, the CDR3 is TGCAGTGCCCGAAGCCGGCAGGGGGGACCCTCCTACAATGAGCAGTTCTTC.

This clonotype was detected many times. The rearrangement links TRBV7-8 to TRBJ2-1; no definite D call. CDR3 length equals 15 residues. V lost 5 bases, J lost 5 bases, and 16 bases lay in between. Per germline, CDR1 SGHVS and CDR2 FQNEAQ. The DNA of the CDR3 is TGTGCCAGCAGCCCGCTAGGATATAAAGACAATGAGCAGTTCTTC. Amino acid sequence: CASSPLGYKDNEQFF.

This clonotype was counted between two and nine times. The CDR3 is CASSLGFYEQYV. The DNA of the CDR3 is TGTGCCAGCAGCCTGGGATTCTACGAGCAGTACGTC. The chain is built from TRBV5-5 and TRBJ2-7; no clear D gene. V lost 4 bases to trimming and J lost 3 bases, with 8 bases between them. The V gene's germline CDR1 is SGHKS and CDR2 YYEKEE (reference sequence). This CDR3 contains 12 residues.

This clonotype was counted between two and nine times. The chain employs TRBV7-6 and TRBJ1-1; a possible D gene is TRBD1 (6 bases). The CDR3 covers 14 residues. V lost 3 bases, J lost 6 bases, and 14 bases lay in between. Germline V lookup: CDR1 SGHVS, CDR2 FNYEAQ. CDR3 nucleotides: TGTGCCAGCAGCTTCGGGGGGCCGCCGGCTGAAGCTTTCTTT. It codes for CASSFGGPPAEAFF.

This clonotype occurred many times. V gene TRBV7-2 combines with J gene TRBJ2-1, with TRBD1 matching over 8 bases. V shed 2 bases and J 8 bases; nucleotides not matched to a gene: 26. From germline, CDR1 is SGHTA and CDR2 FQGNSA. The CDR3 has 21 residues. CDR3 bases: TGTGCCAGCAGCTTACTCGGGTCTCTCCCTTTTGTGACAGGGGACCGGGATGAGCAGTTCTTC. Translating it yields CASSLLGSLPFVTGDRDEQFF.

About this clonotype itself: This clone may be a read error of a much larger clone one base away. The chain links TRBV7-4 to TRBJ2-4, with D possibly being TRBD1 or TRBD2 (5 bases each). Per germline, CDR1 SGHVT and CDR2 SQSDAQ. This CDR3 spans 15 amino acids. Trimming removed 0 bases from V and 8 bases from J, with 14 bases in between. CDR3 bases: TGTGCCAGCAGCTTAGCAGTGGGGGTCGAGGACATTCAGTACTTC. Amino acid sequence: CASSLAVGVEDIQYF.

This clonotype was detected only a few times. The rearrangement joins TRBV2 to TRBJ1-1; 7 nucleotides line up with TRBD1. CDR3 length: 14 amino acids. V was pared by 7 bases and J by 3 bases, with 8 bases of the junction left unmatched. CDR1 is SNHLY and CDR2 is FYNNEI in the germline V gene. The CDR3 coding sequence is TGTGCCAGCACACACCTCGACAGGGACACTGAAGCTTTCTTT. Encoded protein: CASTHLDRDTEAFF.

The chain recombines TRBV6-5 with TRBJ2-7, with D hard to call. The CDR3 consists of 12 residues. Germline V gene data show CDR1 as MNHEY and CDR2 as SVGAGI. V dropped 3 bases and J dropped 7 bases, with 10 bases sitting between them. CDR3 sequence (DNA): TGTGCCAGCAGTTATGGGGTTGGGGAGCAGTACTTC. It is translated as CASSYGVGEQYF.

This clonotype was seen ten or more times. This sequence joins TRBV7-9 and TRBJ2-7; no clear D. This CDR3 has 16 residues. Per the germline V gene, CDR1 is SEHNR and CDR2 is FQNEAQ (reference sequence). V gave up 1 base and J gave up 0 bases, with 13 bases separating them. The CDR3 DNA reads as TGTGCCAGCAGCTTAGGGGCTAGGGTCGACTCCTACGAGCAGTACTTC. Translated, it gives CASSLGARVDSYEQYF.

This clonotype was seen a handful of times. The chain couples TRBV6-1 to TRBJ2-1; perhaps TRBD2 as D (6 bases). Trimming took off 5 bases at V and 1 base at J, with 18 bases between the two ends. CDR3 length equals 17 residues. CDR1 and CDR2 from the germline V gene are MNHNS and SASEGT. The CDR3 sequence: CASSYEVRGWSYNEQFF. CDR3 sequence (DNA): TGTGCCAGCAGTTACGAAGTCCGGGGGTGGTCCTACAATGAGCAGTTCTTC.

This chain connects TRBV6-1 to TRBJ2-3; 13 nucleotides align to TRBD2. From germline, CDR1 is MNHNS and CDR2 SASEGT. The CDR3 loop spans 17 amino acids. V was pared by 2 bases and J by 2 bases, with 4 bases of the junction left unmatched. CDR3 coding DNA: TGTGCCAGCAGTGAATGGGGACTAGCGGGGATCACAGATACGCAGTATTTT. This sequence encodes CASSEWGLAGITDTQYF.

The chain carries TRBV12-3 or TRBV12-4 and TRBJ2-1, with 8 bases aligning to TRBD2. V lost 2 bases, J lost 0 bases, and 6 bases stayed unmatched. The CDR3 is made up of 17 amino acids. CDR3 sequence (DNA): TGTGCCAGCAGTTTAAGGGGTAGCGGGAACTCCTACAATGAGCAGTTCTTC. Translation gives CASSLRGSGNSYNEQFF.

The chain has TRBV7-6 and TRBJ2-5, with D possibly matching TRBD2 (5 bases). There are 16 residues in the CDR3. V was pared by 5 bases and J by 4 bases, with 20 bases between. The germline gives CDR1 SGHVS, CDR2 FNYEAQ. In DNA form, the CDR3 reads TGTGCCAGCAGCCCCCTCCCGAATCTAGCCTCAGAGACCCAGTACTTC. Residues: CASSPLPNLASETQYF.

The chain is built from TRBV7-2 and TRBJ1-1; D gene ambiguous. V lost 3 bases to trimming and J lost 1 base, with 6 bases between them. The CDR3 has 13 residues. The germline gives CDR1 SGHTA, CDR2 FQGNSA. CDR3 protein: CASSFRTNTEAFF. As DNA, the CDR3 is TGTGCCAGCAGCTTCCGGACGAACACTGAAGCTTTCTTT. The whole variable domain, remainder taken from reference TRBV7-2 and TRBJ1-1, is GAGVSQSPSNKVTEKGKDVELRCDPISGHTALYWYRQSLGQGLEFLIYFQGNSAPDKSGLPSDRFSAERTGGSVSTLTIQRTQQEDSAVYLCASSFRTNTEAFFGQGTRLTVV.

This clonotype was counted ten times or more. V is TRBV7-6 and J is TRBJ1-1, with D maybe TRBD1 (5 bases). Trimming took 4 bases from V and 3 from J, leaving 21 bases between them. The CDR3 runs 17 residues. CDR1 SGHVS and CDR2 FNYEAQ come from the germline V gene. In DNA form, the CDR3 reads TGTGCCAGCAGCTCTTTCCCCCCAGGGTTGGCGGACACTGAAGCTTTCTTT. Translating gives CASSSFPPGLADTEAFF.

This clonotype occurred a few times. The gene calls are TRBV7-9 and TRBJ1-4; D unclear. The CDR3 covers 18 residues. V lost 5 bases, J lost 0 bases, and 19 bases lay in between. The germline V gene has CDR1 SEHNR and CDR2 FQNEAQ (reference sequence). This CDR3 is CASSPWGAGESTNEKLFF. CDR3 DNA: TGTGCCAGCAGCCCGTGGGGTGCCGGGGAATCAACTAATGAAAAACTGTTTTTT.

The chain has TRBV4-1 and TRBJ2-1; the match to TRBD2 covers 8 bases. V trimming: 5 bases; J trimming: 4 bases; junction bases outside the gene matches: 7. The germline CDR1 and CDR2 sequences are MGHRA and YSYEKL. There are 15 residues in the CDR3. CDR3 in DNA: TGCGCCAGCAGCACCTTCCGGGGGGGATACAATGAGCAGTTCTTC. This translates into CASSTFRGGYNEQFF.

This clonotype was observed a handful of times. The chain links TRBV14 to TRBJ2-2; D is ambiguous. V was cut by 0 bases and J by 5 bases, with 10 bases left in between. This CDR3 is built from 15 residues. The germline V gene has CDR1 SGHDN and CDR2 FVKESK. The CDR3 loop is CASSQEFYRTGELFF. CDR3 sequence (DNA): TGTGCCAGCAGCCAAGAATTTTACAGAACCGGGGAGCTGTTTTTT.

In DNA form, the CDR3 reads TGCAGCGTTAGGGGTGGACAGGGGGCTCGAGACACCGGGGAGCTGTTTTTT. The encoded protein is CSVRGGQGARDTGELFF. The chain has TRBV29-1 and TRBJ2-2; TRBD1 agrees at 11 bases. Germline assignment: CDR1 SQVTM and CDR2 ANQGSEA. The CDR3 sequence is 17 residues long. The V gene end was trimmed by 5 bases and the J gene end by 3 bases; junction bases not matched to a gene: 11.

This clonotype was observed a handful of times. This rearrangement joins TRBV6-1 to TRBJ1-2, with D uncertain. Germline CDR1 MNHNS, CDR2 SASEGT. CDR3 size: 12 residues. With 5 bases removed from V and 13 bases from J, the gap between germline ends came to 17 bases. The CDR3 region is CASSTLTEMLTF. CDR3 coding DNA: TGTGCCAGCAGTACACTAACCGAAATGCTCACCTTC.